The 20 T cell receptor beta chains presented below share a single source sample, sequenced in a study of blood T cell repertoires in COVID-19. Clones were read by immunoSEQ multiplex PCR, and TCRdb kept only the in-frame ones, dropping some. The sample yields under 350,000 clones, 80% to 90% seen once. The sequenced material came from peripheral blood. These receptors all come from a man between 40 and 49 years old with acute or convalescent COVID-19.

This chain links TRBV6-5 with TRBJ1-1; 9 bases are shared with TRBD1. The V segment lost 6 bases and the J segment 5 bases; nucleotides outside the gene matches: 7. The CDR3 runs 14 residues. Germline V lookup: CDR1 MNHEY, CDR2 SVGAGI. The CDR3 here is CASRPQGAWTEAFF. DNA of the CDR3: TGTGCCAGCAGGCCACAGGGGGCTTGGACTGAAGCTTTCTTT.

The chain combines TRBV5-1 with TRBJ2-3, with a tentative D call TRBD2 (5 bases). Trimming shortened V by 3 bases and J by 2 bases, and 22 bases separated the two germline ends. The CDR3 has 18 residues. CDR1 is SGHRS and CDR2 is YFSETQ in the germline V gene. The CDR3 DNA follows: TGCGCCAGCAGCTCACCTTTCACGACGGGGTCTACCACAGATACGCAGTATTTT. Its translation: CASSSPFTTGSTTDTQYF. Together with reference TRBV5-1 and TRBJ2-3, the CDR3 gives the full variable domain: KAGVTQTPRYLIKTRGQQVTLSCSPISGHRSVSWYQQTPGQGLQFLFEYFSETQRNKGNFPGRFSGRQFSNSRSEMNVSTLELGDSALYLCASSSPFTTGSTTDTQYFGPGTRLTVL.

The V and J genes are TRBV11-2 and TRBJ2-3; 8 bases agree with TRBD2. This CDR3 has 14 amino acids. CDR1 SGHAT and CDR2 FQNNGV come from the germline V gene. After removal of 7 bases from V and 5 bases from J, the junction contained 8 bases not matched to a gene. CDR3 coding DNA: TGTGCCAGCACCTCGGGACTAGTGGGAGATACGCAGTATTTT. The encoded protein is CASTSGLVGDTQYF.

The chain combines TRBV5-1 with TRBJ2-2; the match to TRBD2 covers 7 bases. This CDR3 has 16 amino acids. The germline CDR1 and CDR2 sequences are SGHRS and YFSETQ. J lost 4 bases, V lost 3 bases, and 9 bases had no gene match. CDR3 residues: CASSSGLVEGTGELFF. CDR3 DNA: TGCGCCAGCAGCTCCGGACTAGTGGAGGGCACCGGGGAGCTGTTTTTT. The full variable domain, its missing parts supplied by reference TRBV5-1 and TRBJ2-2, is KAGVTQTPRYLIKTRGQQVTLSCSPISGHRSVSWYQQTPGQGLQFLFEYFSETQRNKGNFPGRFSGRQFSNSRSEMNVSTLELGDSALYLCASSSGLVEGTGELFFGEGSRLTVL.

The rearrangement uses TRBV9 and TRBJ1-2, with D possibly TRBD1 on 5 matching bases. V was pared by 4 bases and J by 9 bases, with 25 bases between. The CDR3 is 16 amino acids. CDR1 is SGDLS, CDR2 YYNGEE, per germline. The CDR3 protein is CASSSPIGAPPMSYTF. CDR3 coding DNA: TGTGCCAGCAGCTCCCCCATTGGGGCCCCCCCTATGAGCTACACCTTC.

CDR3 coding DNA: TGCGCCAGCAGCCCGGGAGCGGGGGCCATTGATTGGGAGACCCAGTACTTC. It yields the protein CASSPGAGAIDWETQYF. The rearrangement uses TRBV4-1 and TRBJ2-5, with 8 bases aligning to TRBD2. V shed 4 bases, J shed 5 bases, and the junction held 15 bases outside the gene matches. The CDR3 spans 17 residues. Germline V lookup: CDR1 MGHRA, CDR2 YSYEKL.

The chain joins TRBV5-1 to TRBJ1-1; tentatively, D is TRBD1 (6 bases). The CDR3 covers 16 residues. Trimming took 1 base from V and 1 from J, leaving 14 bases between them. Germline V gives CDR1 SGHRS, CDR2 YFSETQ. CDR3 sequence reads: CASSLLGRGANTEAFF. CDR3 in DNA: TGCGCCAGCAGCTTGTTGGGGAGGGGGGCGAACACTGAAGCTTTCTTT. The full variable domain, rest sourced from reference TRBV5-1 and TRBJ1-1, is KAGVTQTPRYLIKTRGQQVTLSCSPISGHRSVSWYQQTPGQGLQFLFEYFSETQRNKGNFPGRFSGRQFSNSRSEMNVSTLELGDSALYLCASSLLGRGANTEAFFGQGTRLTVV.

This chain links TRBV19 with TRBJ1-3; weak D call: TRBD1 (6 bases). Germline CDR1 is LNHDA and CDR2 is SQIVND (reference sequence). Trimming took 5 bases from V and 4 from J, leaving 9 bases between them. This CDR3 region has 13 residues. Here the CDR3 reads CASSQGYGNTIYF. CDR3 coding DNA: TGTGCCAGTAGTCAGGGGTACGGAAACACCATATATTTT.

The chain carries TRBV11-2 and TRBJ2-7, with D perhaps matching TRBD1 (5 bases). The CDR3 has 16 residues. Germline values: CDR1 SGHAT, CDR2 FQNNGV. V was trimmed by 5 bases and J by 4 bases, leaving 21 bases between them. The CDR3 sequence: CASSPLRGRDWYEQYF. The DNA for the CDR3 is TGTGCCAGCAGCCCACTCCGTGGCAGGGATTGGTACGAGCAGTACTTC. The full variable domain, its missing parts supplied by reference TRBV11-2 and TRBJ2-7, is EAGVAQSPRYKIIEKRQSVAFWCNPISGHATLYWYQQILGQGPKLLIQFQNNGVVDDSQLPKDRFSAERLKGVDSTLKIQPAKLEDSAVYLCASSPLRGRDWYEQYFGPGTRLTVT.

The chain employs TRBV30 and TRBJ1-2; 7 bases are shared with TRBD1. The CDR3 runs to 15 residues. The germline gives CDR1 GTSNPN, CDR2 SVGIG (reference sequence). The junction had 8 bases not matched to a gene; V was cut back by 0 bases and J by 4 bases. This chain's CDR3 is CAWSVGGGDGYGYTF. For the CDR3, the DNA is TGTGCCTGGAGTGTAGGAGGGGGCGACGGCTATGGCTACACCTTC.

The chain carries TRBV18 and TRBJ1-2, with TRBD1 matching 9 bases. The germline V gene has CDR1 KGHSH and CDR2 LQKENI. The CDR3 loop spans 17 amino acids. J gave up 4 bases and V 2 bases, and 11 bases lay outside the gene matches. This CDR3 is CASSPSQGALSSYGYTF. DNA for the CDR3: TGTGCCAGCTCACCATCACAGGGGGCGCTCTCCAGCTATGGCTACACCTTC.

The chain carries TRBV2 and TRBJ1-2; tentatively, D is TRBD1 (6 bases). CDR1 is SNHLY and CDR2 is FYNNEI in the germline V gene. Trimming removed 0 bases from V and 2 bases from J, with 13 bases in between. The CDR3 runs to 16 residues. CDR3 residues: CASSEARQGLNYGYTF. The CDR3 DNA follows: TGTGCCAGCAGTGAAGCGCGTCAGGGGCTGAACTATGGCTACACCTTC. Variable domain in full (rest from reference TRBV2 and TRBJ1-2): EPEVTQTPSHQVTQMGQEVILRCVPISNHLYFYWYRQILGQKVEFLVSFYNNEISEKSEIFDDQFSVERPDGSNFTLKIRSTKLEDSAMYFCASSEARQGLNYGYTFGSGTRLTVV.

This clone was counted a few times. This chain links TRBV24-1 with TRBJ1-5; no clear D gene. Germline V lookup: CDR1 KGHDR, CDR2 SFDVKD. There are 18 residues in the CDR3. V gave up 4 bases and J gave up 0 bases, with 18 bases separating them. Here the CDR3 DNA reads TGTGCCACCAGTGACCCGGACGGGGTCCTTTATAGCAATCAGCCCCAGCATTTT. Its translation: CATSDPDGVLYSNQPQHF.

The chain combines TRBV27 with TRBJ1-4; no clear D. CDR1 is MNHEY, CDR2 SMNVEV, per germline (reference sequence). CDR3 length: 16 residues. V lost 7 bases, J lost 5 bases, and 20 bases lay in between. The DNA for the CDR3 is TGTGCCAGCACTCTAAACTACGGCCTTAGGAATGAAAAACTGTTTTTT. The encoded protein is CASTLNYGLRNEKLFF. Full variable domain (outside the CDR3, taken from reference TRBV27 and TRBJ1-4): EAQVTQNPRYLITVTGKKLTVTCSQNMNHEYMSWYRQDPGLGLRQIYYSMNVEVTDKGDVPEGYKVSRKEKRNFPLILESPSPNQTSLYFCASTLNYGLRNEKLFFGSGTQLSVL.

This chain links TRBV6-5 with TRBJ2-7; 8 bases match TRBD1. The CDR3 contains 14 residues. J lost 3 bases, V lost 6 bases, and 7 bases had no gene match. Germline V gene sequence: CDR1 MNHEY, CDR2 SVGAGI. CDR3 sequence (DNA): TGTGCCAGCAGCCCCCGGACAGGGTTCTACGAGCAGTACTTC. Amino acid sequence: CASSPRTGFYEQYF.

The chain employs TRBV5-1 and TRBJ1-2; D gene uncertain. From germline, CDR1 is SGHRS and CDR2 YFSETQ. The CDR3 loop spans 14 amino acids. Trimming removed 4 bases from V and 6 bases from J, with 16 bases in between. CDR3 residues: CASSPDAAWDGYTF. The CDR3 DNA reads TGCGCCAGCAGCCCTGACGCGGCCTGGGATGGCTACACCTTC.

The chain combines TRBV15 with TRBJ1-2, with 7 bases matching TRBD1. Germline V gives CDR1 LNHNV, CDR2 YYDKDF (reference sequence). The V segment lost 3 bases and the J segment 5 bases; nucleotides outside the gene matches: 3. This CDR3 region has 13 residues. The CDR3 nucleotides read TGTGCCACCAGCAGGGGACAGACATATGGCTACACCTTC. Its translation is CATSRGQTYGYTF.

V and J are TRBV25-1 and TRBJ1-2; no clear D. The CDR3 loop spans 9 amino acids. The germline V gene has CDR1 MGHDK and CDR2 SYGVNS. Trimming removed 3 bases from V and 14 bases from J, with 7 bases in between. The CDR3 DNA follows: TGTGCCAGCAGTGACCGAGGGACCTTC. It yields the protein CASSDRGTF.

The chain couples TRBV5-4 to TRBJ2-7, with 7 positions matching TRBD1. The CDR3 is 14 residues long. Germline V lookup: CDR1 SGHNT, CDR2 YYREEE (reference sequence). The ends lost 5 bases at V and 1 base at J; junction bases unmatched: 6. The CDR3 region has the DNA TGTGCCAGCAGTTCCAGGGACAGATCCTACGAGCAGTACTTC. Translation gives CASSSRDRSYEQYF. Together with reference TRBV5-4 and TRBJ2-7, the CDR3 gives the full variable domain: ETGVTQSPTHLIKTRGQQVTLRCSSQSGHNTVSWYQQALGQGPQFIFQYYREEENGRGNFPPRFSGLQFPNYSSELNVNALELDDSALYLCASSSRDRSYEQYFGPGTRLTVT.

V and J are TRBV3-1 (or the pseudogene TRBV3-2) and TRBJ1-4; maybe TRBD1 (5 bases). With 0 bases removed from V and 11 bases from J, the gap between germline ends came to 13 bases. The V gene's germline CDR1 is LGHDT and CDR2 YNNKEL (reference sequence). The CDR3 has 14 amino acids. The CDR3 loop reads CASSQDPLRGKLFF. CDR3 DNA: TGTGCCAGCAGCCAAGACCCTCTCCGGGGGAAACTGTTTTTT.